This T cell receptor beta chain was identified in a study of cytomegalovirus exposure and HLA in healthy donors. Looking at the study overall: A prior study identified 117 million unique TCR beta sequences from 180 million or so T cells. Study-wide results and limits: In an earlier analysis, most TCR beta V segments were productive about 87% or about 30% of the time. Analyses of presence/absence relied on an assumption of roughly uniform sequencing depth across donors.

As regards this clone: The antigen is unknown.

13 Jbeta primers and 60 Vbeta primers were used for the PCR. Profiling relied on immunoSEQ multiplex PCR, and the TCRdb table lists in-frame clones only, not all of them. This sample has about 160,000 clones, with 65% to 85% found just once. The CDR3 is 11 residues long. Trimming stripped 8 bases from V and 3 bases from J, with 7 bases between. The germline gives CDR1 LNHDA, CDR2 SQIVND (reference sequence). The chain links TRBV19 to TRBJ1-1; tentative D call: TRBD1 (6 bases). Source material: PBMCs. The origin of this receptor is a boy aged 2 to 10 in good health and CMV-seronegative. In DNA form, the CDR3 reads TGTGCCAGTTACAGGGACACTGAAGCTTTCTTT. Its translation is CASYRDTEAFF.